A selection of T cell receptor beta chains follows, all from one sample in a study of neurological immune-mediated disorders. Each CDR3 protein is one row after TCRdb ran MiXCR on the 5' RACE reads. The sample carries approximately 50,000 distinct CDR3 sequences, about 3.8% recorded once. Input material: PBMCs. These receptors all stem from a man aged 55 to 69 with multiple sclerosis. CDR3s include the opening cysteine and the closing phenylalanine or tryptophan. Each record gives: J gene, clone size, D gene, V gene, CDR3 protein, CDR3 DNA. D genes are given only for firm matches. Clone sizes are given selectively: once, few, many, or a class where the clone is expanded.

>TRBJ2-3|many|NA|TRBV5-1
CASSLADTQYF
TGCGCCAGCAGCTTGGCAGATACGCAGTATTTT
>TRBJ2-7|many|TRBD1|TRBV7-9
CASSLAQGQGMDEQYF
TGTGCCAGCAGCTTAGCGCAGGGACAGGGGATGGACGAGCAGTACTTC
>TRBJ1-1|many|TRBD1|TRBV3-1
CASSQDAAGGRTEAFF
TGTGCCAGCAGCCAAGATGCGGCAGGGGGAAGGACTGAAGCTTTCTTT
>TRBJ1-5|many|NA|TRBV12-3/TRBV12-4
CASSSYLGGRGNQPQHF
TGTGCCAGCAGTTCGTATTTGGGGGGACGTGGCAATCAGCCCCAGCATTTT
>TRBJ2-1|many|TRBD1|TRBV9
CASSVGSDREIRQFF
TGTGCCAGCAGCGTCGGGTCTGACAGGGAGATAAGGCAGTTCTTC
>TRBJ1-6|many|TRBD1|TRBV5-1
CASRRDSGNSPLHF
TGCGCCAGCAGGAGGGACAGTGGGAATTCACCCCTCCACTTT
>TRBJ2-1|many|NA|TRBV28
CASRPGTSSYNEQFF
TGTGCCAGCAGGCCCGGGACAAGCTCCTACAATGAGCAGTTCTTC
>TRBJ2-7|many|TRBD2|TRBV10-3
CAIRRRDLAGEQYF
TGTGCCATCAGACGTAGGGATTTAGCGGGAGAGCAGTACTTC
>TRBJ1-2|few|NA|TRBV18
CASSPRTDPYGYTF
TGTGCCAGCTCACCTAGGACAGACCCCTATGGCTACACCTTC
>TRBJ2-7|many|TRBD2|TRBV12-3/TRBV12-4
CASSFKRGAYEQYF
TGTGCCAGCAGTTTCAAGCGGGGGGCCTACGAGCAGTACTTC
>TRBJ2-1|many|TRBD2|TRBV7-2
CASSLGSGNRNEQFF
TGTGCCAGCAGCTTAGGGAGCGGGAACCGCAATGAGCAGTTCTTC
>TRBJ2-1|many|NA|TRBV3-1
CASSQLPNEQFF
TGTGCCAGCAGCCAACTCCCCAATGAGCAGTTCTTC
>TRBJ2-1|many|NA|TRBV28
CASSTYRVLAEEQFF
TGTGCCAGCAGTACCTACAGGGTTCTAGCGGAGGAGCAGTTCTTC
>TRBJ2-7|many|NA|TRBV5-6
CASSLRPTGPPYEQYF
TGTGCCAGCAGCCTGCGACCCACCGGGCCGCCATACGAGCAGTACTTC
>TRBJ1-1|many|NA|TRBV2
CASRTDRNTEAFF
TGTGCCAGCAGAACTGACAGGAACACTGAAGCTTTCTTT
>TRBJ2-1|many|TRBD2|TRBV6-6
CASSLTSGSSYNEQFF
TGTGCCAGCAGCTTGACTAGCGGTAGCTCCTACAATGAGCAGTTCTTC
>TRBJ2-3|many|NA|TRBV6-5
CASSYIHTDTQYF
TGTGCCAGCAGTTACATACACACAGATACGCAGTATTTT
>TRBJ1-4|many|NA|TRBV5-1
CASSPRGGEKLFF
TGCGCCAGCAGCCCTCGGGGAGGAGAAAAACTGTTTTTT
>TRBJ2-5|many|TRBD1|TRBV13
CASSLGQGAGETQYF
TGTGCCAGCAGCTTAGGACAGGGGGCAGGAGAGACCCAGTACTTC
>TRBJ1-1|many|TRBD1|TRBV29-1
CSAQKGQPTEAFF
TGCAGCGCCCAAAAGGGACAGCCCACTGAAGCTTTCTTT
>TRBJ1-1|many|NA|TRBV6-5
CASSYLVNTEAFF
TGTGCCAGCAGTTACCTAGTGAACACTGAAGCTTTCTTT
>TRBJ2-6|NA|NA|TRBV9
CASGGANVLTF
TGTGCCAGCGGGGGGGCCAACGTCCTGACTTTC
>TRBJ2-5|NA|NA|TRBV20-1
CSAERRGAETQYF
TGCAGTGCCGAACGGAGGGGGGCAGAGACCCAGTACTTC
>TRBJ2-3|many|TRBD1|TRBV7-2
CASSRTGPDTQYF
TGTGCCAGCAGCCGGACAGGCCCAGATACGCAGTATTTT
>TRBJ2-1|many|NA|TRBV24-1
CATSDLGPGREQFF
TGTGCCACCAGTGATTTGGGCCCTGGTCGGGAGCAGTTCTTC
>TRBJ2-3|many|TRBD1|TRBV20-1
CSAPQGATDTQYF
TGCAGTGCTCCCCAGGGGGCGACAGATACGCAGTATTTT
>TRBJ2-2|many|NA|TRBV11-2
CASSFSLGGTGELFF
TGTGCCAGCAGCTTTTCCCTGGGGGGCACCGGGGAGCTGTTTTTT
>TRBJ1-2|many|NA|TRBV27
CASRASGASGYTF
TGTGCCAGCAGAGCGTCCGGGGCGAGCGGCTACACCTTC
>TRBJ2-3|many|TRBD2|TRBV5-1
CASSPATSPSTDTQYF
TGCGCCAGCAGCCCAGCGACTAGCCCTAGCACAGATACGCAGTATTTT